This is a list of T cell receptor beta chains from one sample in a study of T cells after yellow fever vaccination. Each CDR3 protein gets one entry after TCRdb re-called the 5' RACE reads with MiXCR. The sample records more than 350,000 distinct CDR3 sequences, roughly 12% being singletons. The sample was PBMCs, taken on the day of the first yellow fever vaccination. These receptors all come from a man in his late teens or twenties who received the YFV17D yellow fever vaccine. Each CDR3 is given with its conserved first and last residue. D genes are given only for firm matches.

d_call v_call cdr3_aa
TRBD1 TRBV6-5 CASSYRGLGSYNSPLHF
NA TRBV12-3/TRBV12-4 CASINRGWYTGELFF
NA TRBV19 CASSSGVALGRTGELFF
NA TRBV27 CASRKYRDSNQPQHF
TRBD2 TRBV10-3 CAIGRGLAGGSSYNEQFF
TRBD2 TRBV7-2 CASSRGGTSGSQETQYF
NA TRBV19 CASSTVPSGGYEQYF
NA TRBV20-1 CSAAPWGAEQFF
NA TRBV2 CASAVGMGSPLHF
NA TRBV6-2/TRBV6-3 CASLGRNSGANVLTF
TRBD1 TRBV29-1 CSVDGQGSTGELFF
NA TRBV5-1 CASSADPNEKLFF
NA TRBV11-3 CASSLDPLGIGAQKRGTGELFF
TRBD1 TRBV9 CASSAHTGDMEQYF
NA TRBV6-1 CASSEGWRNAITGELFF
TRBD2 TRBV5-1 CASISGSGGYEQYF
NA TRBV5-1 CASSLANPAREETQYF
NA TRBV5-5 CASRSLGHEQFF
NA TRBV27 CASSWGPNYEQYF
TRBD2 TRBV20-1 CSASKRAGDGQETQYF
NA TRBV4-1 CASSQVPGRGYGYTF
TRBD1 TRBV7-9 CASSPPGTEGYNEQFF
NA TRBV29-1 CSVRGTSADTQYF
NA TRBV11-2 CASSLMTRREAFF
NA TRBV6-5 CASSWIGGVGELFF
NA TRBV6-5 CASSSSTAFNSPLHF
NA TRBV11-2 CASSPRGSSGNTIYF
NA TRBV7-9 CASSPHSGRGHQPQHF
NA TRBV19 CASSSGGADEQYF
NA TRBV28 CASSSPGFGNTIYF
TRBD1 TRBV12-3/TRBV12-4 CAIPDRAGNTIYF
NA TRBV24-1 CATSDQLTGELFF
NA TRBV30 CAWNGMLNSPLHF
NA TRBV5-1 CASSSTGDTLLRGELFF
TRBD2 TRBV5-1 CASSTLAGVGADMQYF
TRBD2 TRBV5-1 CASSLGIAGINEQFF
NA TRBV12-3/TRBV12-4 CASSSGFDSPLHF
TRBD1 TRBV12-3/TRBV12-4 CASSRRPGQSNEKLFF
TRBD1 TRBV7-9 CASSPDRTGGYTGELFF